This entry lists 3 T cell receptor beta chains sequenced from one sample in a study of response to subunit inactivated influenza vaccine. A single record per CDR3 protein comes from TCRdb applying MiXCR to the RT-PCR reads. The sample consists of about 500,000 distinct CDR3 sequences, approximately 16% of them appearing once. Sequenced here: CD4+ T cells sorted from PBMCs, sampled approximately 25 months after vaccination. These receptors were obtained from a man aged 50-75 years who received an inactivated influenza vaccine.

The chain links TRBV20-1 to TRBJ2-1, with a weak D call TRBD2 (6 bases). The V gene lost 0 bases and the J gene lost 4 bases, with 16 bases spanning the gap. This CDR3 comprises 16 residues. Germline values: CDR1 DFQATT, CDR2 SNEGSKA (reference sequence). CDR3 bases: TGCAGTGCTAGAGATTGGCAGGGAGGCAGGTACAATGAGCAGTTCTTC. It is translated as CSARDWQGGRYNEQFF.

The chain couples TRBV24-1 to TRBJ2-3, with D possibly being TRBD1 (5 bases). The ends were cut back, 4 bases at V and 7 bases at J, with 20 bases in the middle. The germline CDR1 and CDR2 sequences are KGHDR and SFDVKD. The CDR3 is 16 amino acids. The CDR3 region has the DNA TGTGCCACCAGTGACCCTCAGGGCAAAGGGCCGAATACGCAGTATTTT. This sequence encodes CATSDPQGKGPNTQYF.

Many counts were recorded for this clonotype. The rearrangement links TRBV20-1 to TRBJ1-1; D remains ambiguous. Trimming cost V 0 bases and J 7 bases, with 12 bases left between them. In germline, CDR1 is DFQATT, CDR2 SNEGSKA (reference sequence). The CDR3 consists of 13 residues. In DNA, the CDR3 is TGCAGTGCTAGAGATGGGCGACAATTTGAAGCTTTCTTT. Encoded protein: CSARDGRQFEAFF.